The 20 T cell receptor beta chains below were found in one sample sequenced in a study of OX40 agonist ivuxolimab in advanced cancers. TCRdb keeps only in-frame clones here, not all; method: immunoSEQ multiplex PCR. The sample carries about 71,000 clones, about three quarters recorded once. The sample here was CD4+ or CD8+ T cells sorted from blood, taken in a trial of the OX40 agonist ivuxolimab. These receptors all come from an adult with an advanced solid tumor such as melanoma, head and neck, liver or kidney cancer.

The V and J genes are TRBV5-3 and TRBJ1-1; D is uncertain. TRBV5-3 is placed among ORFs of uncertain function. The CDR3 sequence is 13 residues long. The germline V and J ends were trimmed by 1 base and 11 bases, with 15 bases remaining between them. The CDR3 reads CARSLSSSPRAFF. CDR3 in DNA: TGTGCCAGAAGCTTGAGCTCATCCCCTCGGGCTTTCTTT.

The chain has TRBV5-1 and TRBJ2-7, with D uncertain. From germline, CDR1 is SGHRS and CDR2 YFSETQ. Trimming took 3 bases from V and 0 from J, leaving 13 bases between them. The CDR3 loop spans 15 amino acids. The DNA for the CDR3 is TGCGCCAGCAGCTCCTCAGTCCTAAGCTCCTACGAGCAGTACTTC. Residues: CASSSSVLSSYEQYF.

V usage is TRBV6-4 and J usage is TRBJ2-6; unclear D gene. CDR3 length: 15 amino acids. The germline gives CDR1 MRHNA, CDR2 SNTAGT. The V gene lost 5 bases and the J gene lost 0 bases, with 8 bases spanning the gap. CDR3 in amino acids: CASSYESSGANVLTF. In DNA form, the CDR3 reads TGTGCCAGCAGTTACGAGAGCTCTGGGGCCAACGTCCTGACTTTC.

The gene calls are TRBV5-1 and TRBJ2-3; D uncertain. Germline assignment: CDR1 SGHRS and CDR2 YFSETQ. This CDR3 spans 12 amino acids. Trimming removed 3 bases at V and 0 bases at J, with 2 bases between. The CDR3 sequence: CASSWSTDTQYF. DNA for the CDR3: TGCGCCAGCAGCTGGAGCACAGATACGCAGTATTTT.

The V and J genes are TRBV6-5 and TRBJ2-7, with TRBD1 identical over 8 bases. Germline V gene sequence: CDR1 MNHEY, CDR2 SVGAGI. The ends lost 5 bases at V and 10 bases at J; junction bases unmatched: 13. The CDR3 consists of 14 residues. CDR3 coding DNA: TGTGCCAGCAGTGCGGACAGGGTGGGAGCCGAACAGTACTTC. Its translation: CASSADRVGAEQYF.

This clone was seen only once. The chain couples TRBV28 to TRBJ2-7, with TRBD1 matching 9 bases. Germline CDR1 and CDR2: MDHEN and SYDVKM. The junction had 8 bases not matched to a gene; V was cut back by 4 bases and J by 4 bases. The CDR3 covers 15 residues. As DNA, the CDR3 is TGTGCCAGCAGTTCCCCGACAGGGGGTAGATACGAGCAGTACTTC. This translates into CASSSPTGGRYEQYF.

The chain carries TRBV5-3 and TRBJ1-4; the D gene is possibly TRBD1 (6 bases). TRBV5-3 is labeled an ORF, and its function is uncertain. V dropped 4 bases and J dropped 10 bases, with 14 bases sitting between them. This CDR3 contains 13 residues. The CDR3 loop is CARSPGATGKLFF. The DNA of the CDR3 is TGTGCCAGAAGCCCCGGGGCGACAGGAAAACTGTTTTTT.

This clone was observed a single time. The rearrangement uses TRBV6-6 and TRBJ2-3, with 9 bases that match TRBD2. The trim removed 5 bases at V and 4 bases at J, leaving 7 bases unmatched. Germline CDR1 MNHNY, CDR2 SVGAGI (reference sequence). This CDR3 is 15 amino acids long. The CDR3 is CASSDGTSPSDTQYF. CDR3 DNA sequence: TGTGCCAGCAGTGACGGGACTAGCCCCTCAGATACGCAGTATTTT.

CDR3 in DNA: TGTGCCAGCTCACCAACAGTTCAAGAGACCCAGTACTTC. Amino acids: CASSPTVQETQYF. This chain joins TRBV18 and TRBJ2-5; D gene unclear. The CDR3 has 13 residues. Germline CDR1 reads KGHSH; CDR2 reads LQKENI. Trimming removed 2 bases at V and 2 bases at J, with 6 bases between. The full variable domain, in which reference TRBV18 and TRBJ2-5 provide the parts outside the CDR3, is NAGVMQNPRHLVRRRGQEARLRCSPMKGHSHVYWYRQLPEEGLKFMVYLQKENIIDESGMPKERFSAEFPKEGPSILRIQQVVRGDSAAYFCASSPTVQETQYFGPGTRLLVL.

The DNA of the CDR3 is TGTGCCAGCAGCGTAATTGTGGGAGCCGTGGCAGATACGCAGTATTTT. This gives the protein CASSVIVGAVADTQYF. This sequence joins TRBV9 and TRBJ2-3, with D possibly being TRBD2 (5 bases). The V end was cut by 1 base, the J end by 4 bases, with 16 bases between. Germline-derived CDR1 and CDR2 are SGDLS and YYNGEE. This CDR3 is 16 amino acids long.

By share, this clone ranks as medium-sized. The chain uses TRBV4-2 and TRBJ1-2; D uncertain. Trimming shortened V by 1 base and J by 8 bases, and 14 bases separated the two germline ends. There are 14 residues in the CDR3. Germline CDR1 and CDR2: LGHNA and YNFKEQ. DNA for the CDR3: TGTGCCAGCAGCCAAGGGGCCACCCCGAGAGGCTACACCTTC. Translation gives CASSQGATPRGYTF.

The genes are TRBV29-1 and TRBJ1-2; tentatively, D is TRBD1 (6 bases). Trimming removed 4 bases at V and 2 bases at J, with 8 bases between. CDR1 is SQVTM and CDR2 is ANQGSEA in the germline V gene. This CDR3 has 12 residues. This chain's CDR3 is CSVGGQNYGYTF. In DNA, the CDR3 is TGCAGCGTTGGGGGGCAGAACTATGGCTACACCTTC.

The rearrangement joins TRBV5-6 to TRBJ1-1; no definite D call. V gave up 2 bases and J gave up 6 bases, with 8 bases separating them. CDR1 is SGHDT, CDR2 YYEEEE, per germline. The CDR3 is 12 residues long. The chain's CDR3 is CASSLSGAEAFF. As DNA, the CDR3 is TGTGCCAGCAGCTTATCTGGGGCTGAAGCTTTCTTT.

The CDR3 nucleotides read TGTGCCAGCACGGCCAGGGCATCCTACGAGCAGTACTTC. Protein sequence: CASTARASYEQYF. J is TRBJ2-7 and V is TRBV6-1, with D possibly TRBD1 on 5 matching bases. CDR1 is MNHNS, CDR2 SASEGT, per germline. Trimming pared 7 bases from V and 1 base from J, leaving 11 bases between. The CDR3 runs 13 residues.

This chain uses TRBV4-3 with TRBJ2-5; 9 nucleotides line up with TRBD2. After removal of 0 bases from V and 7 bases from J, the junction contained 6 bases not matched to a gene. This CDR3 has 15 residues. Germline CDR1 is LGHNA and CDR2 is YSLEER. The CDR3 loop is CASSQDVSTSGTQYF. DNA for the CDR3: TGCGCCAGCAGCCAAGACGTGTCGACTAGCGGGACCCAGTACTTC.

J is TRBJ1-5 and V is TRBV7-8; TRBD1 agrees at 7 bases. The CDR3 contains 15 residues. With V trimmed by 3 bases and J by 6 bases, 8 bases remained unmatched. From germline, CDR1 is SGHVS and CDR2 FQNEAQ. The CDR3 reads CASSFSDRALQPQHF. The DNA of the CDR3 is TGTGCCAGCAGCTTCAGCGACAGGGCGCTTCAGCCCCAGCATTTT.

The chain employs TRBV19 and TRBJ1-1; D unclear. Germline values: CDR1 LNHDA, CDR2 SQIVND (reference sequence). The V end was cut by 6 bases, the J end by 2 bases, with 7 bases between. This CDR3 comprises 12 residues. The CDR3 nucleotides read TGTGCCAGTAGAGGTTACAACACTGAAGCTTTCTTT. Encoded protein: CASRGYNTEAFF.

V usage is TRBV10-3 and J usage is TRBJ1-2; a weak D match, TRBD1 (5 bases). The CDR3 runs to 13 residues. The germline CDR1 and CDR2 sequences are ENHRY and SYGVKD. V lost 7 bases to trimming and J lost 2 bases, with 11 bases between them. The CDR3 loop reads CAINGDRNYGYTF. The CDR3 DNA reads TGTGCCATCAACGGCGACAGAAACTATGGCTACACCTTC.

V gene TRBV27 combines with J gene TRBJ1-1, with D unresolved. The V gene's germline CDR1 is MNHEY and CDR2 SMNVEV (reference sequence). V gave up 6 bases and J gave up 0 bases, with 8 bases separating them. The CDR3 sequence is 13 residues long. The CDR3, as DNA: TGTGCCAGCAGGAGGAAGATGAACACTGAAGCTTTCTTT. Translated: CASRRKMNTEAFF.

The chain uses TRBV5-1 and TRBJ1-1, with D tentatively TRBD1 (6 bases). This CDR3 contains 13 residues. The germline CDR1 and CDR2 sequences are SGHRS and YFSETQ. The ends were cut back, 5 bases at V and 5 bases at J, with 13 bases in the middle. CDR3 sequence: CASSTQGWTEAFF. CDR3 DNA: TGCGCCAGCAGTACGCAGGGGTGGACTGAAGCTTTCTTT.